This T cell receptor (beta chain) was identified during a study of cytomegalovirus exposure and HLA in healthy donors. Study-wide points: Some TCR beta chains (roughly 150 of them) were listed as cytomegalovirus-associated.

Germline trimming cut 7 bases from V and 3 bases from J; bases unmatched to any gene: 7. The CDR3 sequence is 16 residues long. Per germline, CDR1 SEHNR and CDR2 FQNEAQ (reference sequence). On this clone: Its antigen is not known.

This table comes from immunoSEQ multiplex PCR, and its TCRdb copy is limited to in-frame clones, with some not included. The sample has about 140,000 clones, approximately 94% seen once. This TCR derives from a man aged 18 to 29 in good health and CMV-seropositive. The V call is TRBV7-9, the J call TRBJ1-3; 12 bases align to TRBD1. The sequencing sample was made of PBMCs. This CDR3 reads CASIPGQGAFGNTIYF. CDR3 bases: TGTGCCAGCATTCCGGGACAGGGGGCGTTTGGAAACACCATATATTTT.